This T cell receptor (beta chain) originates from a study of cytomegalovirus exposure and HLA in healthy donors. On this clone itself: What it binds is unknown.

Study-wide results and limits: Within a later analysis, the majority of CMV-associated TCR beta chains appeared HLA-restricted. It was in a later analysis that TCR association rates were seen to vary by HLA locus, highest for DRB1 and lowest for HLA-C.

V trimming: 3 bases; J trimming: 6 bases; junction bases outside the gene matches: 16. This CDR3 comprises 19 residues. In germline, CDR1 is SGDLS, CDR2 YYNGEE. PCR used 60 Vbeta primers and 13 Jbeta primers. Sequenced by immunoSEQ multiplex PCR; TCRdb stores in-frame clones only, minus some. The sample shows about 120,000 clones, approximately 79% of them seen only once. The chain employs TRBV9 and TRBJ2-3; 13 nucleotides align to TRBD2. This clonotype was obtained from a man younger than 40 in good health and CMV-seronegative. The sequenced material came from PBMCs. Here the CDR3 reads CASSAGLAGVPRYADTQYF. Here the CDR3 DNA reads TGTGCCAGCAGCGCCGGACTAGCGGGGGTACCCCGCTACGCCGATACGCAGTATTTT.